These T cell receptor beta chains were read from a single sample in a study of blood T cell repertoires in COVID-19. Profiling relied on immunoSEQ multiplex PCR, and the TCRdb table lists in-frame clones only, not all of them. The sample carries about 130,000 clones, roughly 80% recorded once. Sample: peripheral blood. Every receptor here comes from a woman in her 50s with acute or convalescent COVID-19. CDR3s include the opening cysteine and the closing phenylalanine or tryptophan. A D gene is named only where the DNA matches it firmly. Rows may omit the clone size; those that give it use once, few, many or a size class.

d_call: NA
j_call: TRBJ2-3
clone_size: NA
v_call: TRBV3-1/TRBV3-2
cdr3_aa: CASSRGETGDTQYF
cdr3_nt: TGTGCCAGCAGCCGCGGGGAGACAGGGGATACGCAGTATTTT

d_call: NA
j_call: TRBJ2-3
clone_size: once
v_call: TRBV15
cdr3_aa: CATSRKMTAFSTDTQYF
cdr3_nt: TGTGCCACCAGCAGAAAGATGACAGCGTTTAGCACAGATACGCAGTATTTT

d_call: TRBD1
j_call: TRBJ2-1
clone_size: once
v_call: TRBV11-3
cdr3_aa: CASSLQGERQFF
cdr3_nt: TGTGCCAGCAGCCTTCAGGGGGAAAGGCAGTTCTTC

d_call: NA
j_call: TRBJ1-1
clone_size: NA
v_call: TRBV27
cdr3_aa: CASSLSNQGNTEAFF
cdr3_nt: TGTGCCAGCAGTTTATCAAACCAGGGAAACACTGAAGCTTTCTTT

d_call: NA
j_call: TRBJ1-6
clone_size: once
v_call: TRBV2
cdr3_aa: CASKARINSPLHF
cdr3_nt: TGTGCCAGCAAAGCAAGAATTAATTCACCCCTCCACTTT

d_call: NA
j_call: TRBJ1-6
clone_size: few
v_call: TRBV7-8
cdr3_aa: CASSLVFQDNSPLHF
cdr3_nt: TGTGCCAGCAGCTTAGTGTTTCAGGATAATTCACCCCTCCACTTT

d_call: TRBD2
j_call: TRBJ2-7
clone_size: NA
v_call: TRBV7-3
cdr3_aa: CASSLMGGYEQYF
cdr3_nt: TGTGCCAGCAGCTTAATGGGAGGGTACGAGCAGTACTTC

d_call: NA
j_call: TRBJ2-7
clone_size: NA
v_call: TRBV18
cdr3_aa: CASSQGVVSYEQYF
cdr3_nt: TGTGCCAGCTCACAGGGGGTTGTCTCCTACGAGCAGTACTTC

d_call: NA
j_call: TRBJ2-6
clone_size: NA
v_call: TRBV5-6
cdr3_aa: CASSSDRFTVSGANVLTF
cdr3_nt: TGTGCCAGCAGCTCGGACAGATTCACGGTCTCTGGGGCCAACGTCCTGACTTTC

d_call: TRBD1
j_call: TRBJ2-3
clone_size: once
v_call: TRBV4-1
cdr3_aa: CASSQEFGQGATDTQYF
cdr3_nt: TGCGCCAGCAGCCAAGAGTTCGGACAGGGGGCAACAGATACGCAGTATTTT

d_call: TRBD1
j_call: TRBJ1-5
clone_size: NA
v_call: TRBV28
cdr3_aa: CASSPGTGLFQPQHF
cdr3_nt: TGTGCCAGCAGCCCCGGGACAGGGCTCTTTCAGCCCCAGCATTTT

d_call: NA
j_call: TRBJ1-3
clone_size: NA
v_call: TRBV19
cdr3_aa: CASSTGGTTSGNTIYF
cdr3_nt: TGTGCCAGTAGTACGGGGGGGACAACCTCTGGAAACACCATATATTTT

d_call: TRBD1
j_call: TRBJ2-4
clone_size: NA
v_call: TRBV19
cdr3_aa: CASSMRTGTGPSLAKNIQYF
cdr3_nt: TGTGCCAGTAGTATGAGAACCGGGACAGGTCCGAGTTTAGCCAAAAACATTCAGTACTTC

d_call: TRBD1
j_call: TRBJ1-6
clone_size: NA
v_call: TRBV11-1
cdr3_aa: CASSNRGSNSPLHF
cdr3_nt: TGTGCCAGCAGCAACAGGGGGAGTAATTCACCCCTCCACTTT

d_call: TRBD1
j_call: TRBJ1-1
clone_size: NA
v_call: TRBV11-2
cdr3_aa: CASSYWTGGTEAFF
cdr3_nt: TGTGCCAGCAGCTATTGGACAGGGGGAACTGAAGCTTTCTTT

d_call: TRBD2
j_call: TRBJ2-1
clone_size: NA
v_call: TRBV19
cdr3_aa: CASSIWGGNEQFF
cdr3_nt: TGTGCCAGTAGTATATGGGGAGGGAATGAGCAGTTCTTC

d_call: NA
j_call: TRBJ1-2
clone_size: NA
v_call: TRBV2
cdr3_aa: CASSFKATIGGYTF
cdr3_nt: TGTGCCAGCAGTTTCAAGGCCACGATCGGGGGCTACACCTTC

d_call: NA
j_call: TRBJ2-1
clone_size: NA
v_call: TRBV19
cdr3_aa: CATNGGFYNEQFF
cdr3_nt: TGTGCCACGAATGGAGGGTTCTACAATGAGCAGTTCTTC

d_call: NA
j_call: TRBJ1-2
clone_size: NA
v_call: TRBV5-1
cdr3_aa: CASSLDGTPYGYTF
cdr3_nt: TGCGCCAGCAGCTTGGACGGGACTCCCTATGGCTACACCTTC

d_call: NA
j_call: TRBJ1-1
clone_size: NA
v_call: TRBV5-1
cdr3_aa: CASSFRGTNMNTEAFF
cdr3_nt: TGCGCCAGCAGCTTTCGTGGAACTAACATGAACACTGAAGCTTTCTTT

d_call: NA
j_call: TRBJ2-2
clone_size: NA
v_call: TRBV28
cdr3_aa: CASSFRGINTGELFF
cdr3_nt: TGTGCCAGCAGTTTCAGAGGGATCAACACCGGGGAGCTGTTTTTT

d_call: NA
j_call: TRBJ1-3
clone_size: few
v_call: TRBV2
cdr3_aa: CASRQQDRSGNTIYF
cdr3_nt: TGTGCCAGCAGGCAACAGGACAGATCTGGAAACACCATATATTTT